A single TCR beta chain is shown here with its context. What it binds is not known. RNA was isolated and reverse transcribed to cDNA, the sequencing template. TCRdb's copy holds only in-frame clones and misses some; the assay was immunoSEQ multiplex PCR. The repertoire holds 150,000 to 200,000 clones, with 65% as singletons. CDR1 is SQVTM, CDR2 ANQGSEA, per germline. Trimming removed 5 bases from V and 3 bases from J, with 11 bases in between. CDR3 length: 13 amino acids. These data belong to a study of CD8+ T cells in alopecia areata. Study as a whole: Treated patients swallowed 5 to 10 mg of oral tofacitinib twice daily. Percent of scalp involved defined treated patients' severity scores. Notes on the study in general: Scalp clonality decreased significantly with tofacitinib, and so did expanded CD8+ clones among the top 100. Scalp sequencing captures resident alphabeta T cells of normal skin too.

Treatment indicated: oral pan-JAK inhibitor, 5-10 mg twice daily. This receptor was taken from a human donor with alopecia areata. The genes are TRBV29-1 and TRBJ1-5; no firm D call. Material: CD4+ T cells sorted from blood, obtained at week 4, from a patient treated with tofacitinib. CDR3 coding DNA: TGCAGCGTTCTGGAGCAGCACAATCAGCCCCAGCATTTT. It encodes CSVLEQHNQPQHF.